This TCR beta chain was identified in a study of T cell repertoires in ileal Crohn's disease. Findings of the study overall: High-frequency clones were more common in sorted CD8 than CD4 cells.

Regarding this clone: Its antigen is still unknown.

The V end was cut by 1 base, the J end by 1 base, with 20 bases between. The CDR3 runs 19 residues. The V gene's germline CDR1 is LNHDA and CDR2 SQIVND (reference sequence). The table came from immunoSEQ multiplex PCR; TCRdb's copy has only in-frame clones and leaves some out. This sample carries about 62,000 clones, approximately 88% of them seen once, and the ten largest clones take roughly 2%. Time point denoted: neoterminal ileum biopsy at postoperative endoscopy, about 6 months after surgery. Included were adult ileal or ileocolonic Crohn's patients indicated for ileocolonic resection. V and J are TRBV19 and TRBJ1-5; D might be TRBD1 (6 bases). Sample: ileal tissue. This TCR came from an adult with Crohn's disease. CDR3 coding DNA: TGTGCCAGTAGTATAGGATTTTGGCAGACCCAGGGGAGCAATCAGCCCCAGCATTTT. Translated, it gives CASSIGFWQTQGSNQPQHF.